A selection of T cell receptor beta chains follows, all from one sample in a study of T cells in Graves' hyperthyroidism and ophthalmopathy. TCRdb re-called the multiplex PCR reads with MiXCR, one entry per CDR3 protein. The repertoire includes about 640,000 distinct CDR3 sequences, 20% of them detected once, and roughly a third sits in the top ten. The sample comprised blood. The receptors derive from a man between 25 and 39 years old with Graves' ophthalmopathy. Each CDR3 is given with its conserved first and last residue. Fields, in order: D gene, clone size, J gene, CDR3 length, V gene, CDR3 protein, CDR3 DNA. A D gene is named only where the DNA matches it firmly. Clone size is shown for a subset of rows, as once, few, many or a class of expanded clone.

>-|-|TRBJ2-1|12|TRBV2
CASKPPGHEQFF
TGTGCCAGCAAACCCCCGGGTCATGAGCAGTTCTTC
>-|few|TRBJ2-5|15|TRBV14
CASSQEFRGRETQYF
TGTGCCAGCAGCCAAGAGTTCAGGGGCAGGGAGACCCAGTACTTC
>-|-|TRBJ1-2|13|TRBV2
CASASYNRASYTF
TGTGCCAGCGCCTCGTACAACAGGGCGAGCTACACCTTC
>TRBD2|-|TRBJ2-1|16|TRBV5-4
CASSRPRGEGLDEQFF
TGTGCCAGCAGTCGCCCCCGGGGGGAGGGCCTCGATGAGCAGTTCTTC
>-|few|TRBJ1-1|15|TRBV5-1
CASSWVGAGNTEAFF
TGCGCCAGCAGCTGGGTGGGCGCAGGGAACACTGAAGCTTTCTTT
>-|many|TRBJ2-2|14|TRBV9
CASSVTGDTGELFF
TGTGCCAGCAGCGTTACGGGGGACACCGGGGAGCTGTTTTTT
>TRBD2|-|TRBJ2-3|17|TRBV9
CASSPRTSGRLADTQYF
TGTGCCAGCAGCCCGAGGACTAGCGGGAGGCTAGCAGATACGCAGTATTTT
>-|-|TRBJ1-4|14|TRBV7-2
CASSLGTLNEKLFF
TGTGCCAGCAGCTTGGGGACATTGAATGAAAAACTGTTTTTT
>TRBD2|few|TRBJ2-1|17|TRBV4-1
CASSQGGIGLAGYEQFF
TGCGCCAGCAGCCAAGGGGGAATTGGACTAGCGGGATATGAGCAGTTCTTC
>-|few|TRBJ2-7|15|TRBV7-9
CASSLEGRLDYEQYF
TGTGCCAGCAGCTTAGAAGGACGGCTGGACTACGAGCAGTACTTC
>TRBD2|few|TRBJ2-7|15|TRBV20-1
CSALRTSGTSYEQYF
TGCAGTGCCCTAAGGACTAGCGGGACCTCCTACGAGCAGTACTTC
>TRBD2|few|TRBJ2-4|17|TRBV12-3/TRBV12-4
CASSALSGGVAKNIQYF
TGTGCCAGCAGTGCGCTTAGCGGGGGGGTAGCCAAAAACATTCAGTACTTC
>TRBD2|many|TRBJ2-1|15|TRBV11-2
CASSLGTSGRYEQFF
TGTGCCAGCAGCTTGGGGACTAGCGGGAGATATGAGCAGTTCTTC
>TRBD2|-|TRBJ2-7|14|TRBV7-3
CASSLGGRRNEQYF
TGTGCCAGCAGCTTAGGCGGGAGGAGGAACGAGCAGTACTTC
>TRBD1|-|TRBJ2-3|16|TRBV27
CASRLGTGWGTDAQYF
TGTGCCAGCAGGCTCGGGACAGGGTGGGGGACAGATGCGCAGTATTTT
>-|-|TRBJ2-7|15|TRBV7-6
CASSLERPGTYEQYF
TGTGCCAGCAGCTTAGAAAGGCCGGGAACCTACGAGCAGTACTTC
>-|few|TRBJ1-5|18|TRBV20-1
CSARIPEPDKPHNQPQHF
TGCAGTGCTAGAATTCCAGAACCAGATAAGCCCCACAATCAGCCCCAGCATTTT
>TRBD2|-|TRBJ2-3|16|TRBV7-3
CASSLTFAGVADTQYF
TGTGCCAGCAGCTTAACGTTCGCGGGAGTTGCAGATACGCAGTATTTT
>-|few|TRBJ2-1|19|TRBV2
CASSEAGSGASWGYNEQFF
TGTGCCAGCAGTGAAGCGGGTAGCGGCGCCTCGTGGGGTTACAATGAGCAGTTCTTC
>-|-|TRBJ1-1|15|TRBV12-3/TRBV12-4
CASGLTPGGNTEAFF
TGTGCCAGCGGGCTGACCCCCGGGGGGAACACTGAAGCTTTCTTT
>-|few|TRBJ2-5|15|TRBV5-1
CASSLEGRGVETQYF
TGCGCCAGCAGCTTGGAGGGCAGGGGAGTGGAGACCCAGTACTTC
>-|-|TRBJ1-5|16|TRBV19
CATRITDFVGNQPQHF
TGTGCCACCCGAATAACGGACTTCGTGGGGAATCAGCCCCAGCATTTT
>-|many|TRBJ1-2|13|TRBV28
CASSLDRGLGYTF
TGTGCCAGCAGTTTGGACCGGGGTCTAGGCTACACCTTC
>TRBD2|many|TRBJ2-3|16|TRBV3-1
CASSQEAAGGTYTQYF
TGTGCCAGCAGCCAAGAGGCAGCGGGAGGCACATATACGCAGTATTTT
>-|many|TRBJ2-1|15|TRBV30
CAWSVGAGGYNEQFF
TGTGCCTGGAGTGTAGGGGCAGGAGGGTACAATGAGCAGTTCTTC
>-|once|TRBJ2-5|15|TRBV5-1
CASSFYGDKFETQYF
TGCGCCAGCAGCTTTTACGGGGACAAATTCGAAACCCAGTACTTC
>TRBD2|-|TRBJ2-3|16|TRBV19
CASSPRTSGSLYTQYF
TGTGCCAGTAGTCCCAGGACTAGCGGGAGTTTATATACGCAGTATTTT
>-|many|TRBJ1-1|16|TRBV7-8
CASSLDRAGLNTEAFF
TGTGCCAGCAGCTTAGATCGTGCGGGTTTGAACACTGAAGCTTTCTTT
>-|few|TRBJ2-1|18|TRBV7-8
CASSLAGRASQGFYEQFF
TGTGCCAGCAGCTTAGCGGGGCGGGCAAGCCAAGGGTTCTACGAGCAGTTCTTC
>TRBD1|-|TRBJ2-2|17|TRBV20-1
CSANNLKGQGRTGELFF
TGCAGTGCTAACAACCTCAAGGGACAGGGAAGAACCGGGGAGCTGTTTTTT
>-|few|TRBJ1-1|14|TRBV18
CASSPRPRSTEAFF
TGTGCCAGCTCACCACGACCCCGGAGCACTGAAGCTTTCTTT
>TRBD2|many|TRBJ2-7|13|TRBV11-2
CASSRGLASEQYF
TGTGCCAGCAGCCGGGGACTAGCGAGCGAGCAGTACTTC
>TRBD1|-|TRBJ2-7|15|TRBV19
CASSPLGQGSYEQYF
TGTGCCAGTAGTCCGTTGGGACAGGGGTCCTACGAGCAGTACTTC
>-|-|TRBJ1-1|14|TRBV5-6
CASSFDLGNTEAFF
TGTGCCAGCAGCTTCGACTTGGGGAACACTGAAGCTTTCTTT
>-|-|TRBJ2-2|15|TRBV10-3
CAINPQGRNTGELFF
TGTGCCATCAACCCCCAGGGGCGGAACACCGGGGAGCTGTTTTTT
>-|-|TRBJ1-2|15|TRBV6-5
CASSYLGEGGYGYTF
TGTGCCAGCAGTTACTTAGGGGAGGGCGGCTATGGCTACACCTTC
>TRBD1|-|TRBJ1-1|14|TRBV6-1
CVSSLGQGVAEAFF
TGTGTCAGCAGTCTCGGACAGGGGGTCGCCGAAGCTTTCTTT
>-|-|TRBJ2-4|17|TRBV3-1
CASSLNREGAAKNIQYF
TGTGCCAGCAGCCTCAACAGGGAAGGGGCAGCCAAAAACATTCAGTACTTC
>TRBD1|-|TRBJ1-2|14|TRBV6-1
CASSLGTGAGGYTF
TGTGCCAGCAGTCTTGGGACAGGGGCGGGTGGCTACACCTTC
>-|many|TRBJ1-6|15|TRBV28
CASRMGRAGNSPLHF
TGTGCCAGCAGGATGGGGAGGGCCGGTAATTCACCCCTCCACTTT
>-|few|TRBJ2-7|16|TRBV5-5
CASSLVTRGPSYEQYF
TGTGCCAGCAGCTTGGTTACGCGGGGACCCTCCTACGAGCAGTACTTC
>-|-|TRBJ2-1|14|TRBV20-1
CSARDIRGRGEQFF
TGCAGTGCTAGAGATATCAGGGGTCGTGGTGAGCAGTTCTTC
>-|-|TRBJ2-2|19|TRBV11-2
CASSSTSGGFEANTGELFF
TGTGCCAGCAGCTCGACTAGTGGTGGATTCGAAGCGAACACCGGGGAGCTGTTTTTT
>TRBD1|few|TRBJ2-7|13|TRBV9
CASGGTGSTEQYF
TGTGCCAGTGGGGGGACAGGGTCTACCGAGCAGTACTTC
>-|few|TRBJ1-6|13|TRBV19
CASSATGGSPLHF
TGTGCCAGTAGCGCCACAGGCGGGTCACCCCTCCACTTT
>-|-|TRBJ2-7|18|TRBV30
CAWSPPGTSLSSYNEQYF
TGTGCCTGGAGTCCGCCTGGGACTTCCCTTAGCTCCTACAATGAGCAGTACTTC
>-|many|TRBJ2-3|18|TRBV27
CASSTLTFGGHYTDTQYF
TGTGCCAGCAGCACACTTACCTTTGGCGGGCACTACACAGATACGCAGTATTTT
>-|many|TRBJ2-1|12|TRBV5-1
CASSLGAGEQFF
TGTGCCAGCAGCTTAGGGGCGGGTGAGCAGTTCTTC
>TRBD2|-|TRBJ2-1|13|TRBV6-2/TRBV6-3
CATGLAGVLEQFF
TGTGCCACTGGACTAGCGGGAGTGTTGGAGCAGTTCTTC
>-|-|TRBJ2-2|16|TRBV6-2/TRBV6-3
CASSDFDPLGHGELFF
TGTGCCAGCAGTGACTTTGACCCATTAGGGCACGGGGAGCTGTTTTTT
>-|many|TRBJ2-2|16|TRBV7-8
CASSLPRTSNTGELFF
TGTGCCAGCAGCTTACCTAGGACTTCGAACACCGGGGAGCTGTTTTTT
>-|-|TRBJ1-2|14|TRBV4-3
CASSQEGQDHGYTF
TGCGCCAGCAGCCAAGAGGGCCAGGACCATGGCTACACCTTC
>TRBD1|-|TRBJ1-4|15|TRBV30
CAWSDPPRGGEKLFF
TGTGCCTGGAGTGACCCTCCCAGGGGGGGTGAAAAACTGTTTTTT
>-|few|TRBJ2-2|15|TRBV2
CASSEDRFYTGELFF
TGTGCCAGCAGTGAGGACAGATTTTACACCGGGGAGCTGTTTTTT
>-|-|TRBJ2-3|16|TRBV11-2
CASSLTSGRTTDTQYF
TGTGCCAGCAGCTTAACCTCGGGACGGACCACAGATACGCAGTATTTT